This T cell receptor (beta chain) was identified during a study of CD8+CD57+ T cells in acquired aplastic anemia (dated by TCRdb to 2017 to 2018). Notes on the research overall: Extracted DNA from sorted CD4+ and CD8+ cells averaged 3.2 ug, ranging from roughly 0.17 to 27.4 ug. Healthy donor samples averaged roughly 9.8 million reads for CD4+ and about 11 million for CD8+ cells. The research as a whole found: No significant difference in CD8+ Simpson's diversity was found between patients and healthy controls (P=0.060). Twenty-nine CD8+ CDR3 sequences were found in both patients and controls but appeared to be highly expressed in patients and within the immunodominant clones of the patients.

Genomic DNA served as template for TCR beta VDJ combination and CDR3 sequence profiling. An Illumina HiSeq 2000 was the platform used for TCR repertoire sequencing. Per the authors' processing: TRBV/TRBJ rearrangement plots, CDR3 size and DJ length profiles, and Simpson's diversity index were used to evaluate the repertoires. The immunodominant clone was defined as the most abundant DNA sequence in deep sequencing data. CDR3 amino acid sequences were screened for sharing across subjects and compared with published repertoires and the VDJdb database. TCRdb ran its own pipeline on the public reads, namely fastp trimming at Q25 and MiXCR clone calling, and kept in-frame beta chains. Identical CDR3 protein sequences are pooled into one entry, listed with their most common genes and DNA. These V and J calls originate from TCRdb's pipeline instead of the authors' own analysis. The sample table records hundreds of thousands of distinct CDR3 sequences; around 72% of these occur just once. 3% to 4.5% of the sample goes to the ten largest clones.

The study deep-sequenced TCR repertoires of sorted CD4+ and CD8+ blood T cells from severe aplastic anemia patients and healthy subjects. Ficoll-Paque density gradient centrifugation was used to isolate peripheral blood mononuclear cells. Before DNA extraction, CD4+ and CD8+ T cells were sorted with FACS or magnetic beads. This clonotype was detected a few times. Its target antigen remains unknown. The input lacks base qualities; no much larger clone sits a single base away. The TCR was taken from a human donor in good health, serving as a control. Sequenced input: sorted CD4+, CD8+, or CD8+CD57+ T cells (not recorded which) from PBMCs.

The DNA sequence follows: TGTGCCAGGTCATCGGGGGGGACAGATACGCAGTATTTT. The translation is CARSSGGTDTQYF. The V and J segments used are TRBV2 and TRBJ2-3, with 8 central nucleotides matching TRBD2. Reading from cysteine to phenylalanine, the CDR3 counts 13 amino acids. Here the CDR3 DNA is all that survives: 39 bases in frame from base 1. Relative to germline, V is missing 9 bases and J is missing 3 bases, with 5 bases of the junction outside any gene match. The germline V gene sets CDR1 to SNHLY and CDR2 to FYNNEI.